Shown below are 15 T cell receptor beta chains from a single sample sequenced in a study of T cells in Graves' hyperthyroidism and ophthalmopathy (dated by TCRdb to between 2018 and 2021). The library was obtained by multiplex PCR. Sequenced on an Illumina HiSeq 2000. Amplification of TCR beta CDR3 regions was carried out from RNA transcripts. For the first round of RT-PCR on the TCR CDR3, the HTBI primer set was used together with the Qiagen OneStep RT-PCR kit. Using fastp trimming at Q25 and MiXCR clonotype assembly, TCRdb reanalyzed the public sequencing data and kept in-frame beta chains. Entries that share a CDR3 protein sequence are merged under the most common genes and DNA. Across this sample there are roughly 500,000 distinct CDR3 sequences, with about 45% seen only once. Jointly, the top ten make up under 20% of the sample. Specimen: peripheral blood or thyroid tissue (not recorded which). Receptors were obtained from an adult woman with Graves' disease, either hyperthyroidism or ophthalmopathy (not recorded which).

This clonotype was counted many times. The chain is built from TRBV7-2 and TRBJ1-5; weak D call: TRBD1 (6 bases). V gave up 3 bases and J gave up 5 bases, with 11 bases separating them. CDR3 size: 14 residues. Germline CDR1 and CDR2: SGHTA and FQGNSA. The DNA of the CDR3 is TGTGCCAGCAGCTTGCAGAGGGGGGATCAGCCCCAGCATTTT. Translation gives CASSLQRGDQPQHF.

The chain recombines TRBV29-1 with TRBJ1-1, with D tentatively TRBD1 (5 bases). Germline CDR1 SQVTM, CDR2 ANQGSEA. This CDR3 region has 13 residues. Trimming took 4 bases from V and 4 from J, leaving 13 bases between them. The CDR3 reads CSVGRRGGTEAFF. CDR3 bases: TGCAGCGTTGGGCGGAGGGGAGGCACTGAAGCTTTCTTT.

The table lists this clonotype with many counts. The chain recombines TRBV12-3 or TRBV12-4 with TRBJ1-5, with D hard to call. The V end was cut by 7 bases, the J end by 4 bases, with 14 bases between. The CDR3 covers 14 residues. The CDR3 loop is CASTTAGWNQPQHF. In DNA form, the CDR3 reads TGTGCCAGCACCACGGCCGGGTGGAATCAGCCCCAGCATTTT.

This clonotype was recorded many times. Compared with germline, one end of the junction differs, possibly owing to a read error. The J gene is TRBJ1-1, the V gene TRBV7-8; 9 bases fit TRBD1. Germline-derived CDR1 and CDR2 are SGHVS and FQNEAQ. The length of the CDR3 is 20 residues. The CDR3 DNA sequence: TGTGCCAACAGCCCCCTCGGGTGGACACAGGGGGCCGAGTTGAACACTGAAGCTTTCTTT. Its translation is CANSPLGWTQGAELNTEAFF.

V usage is TRBV12-5 and J usage is TRBJ2-7; 9 bases are shared with TRBD1. V dropped 2 bases and J dropped 4; count of bases not matched to a gene: 3. Per germline, CDR1 LGHNT and CDR2 FRNRAP. The CDR3 covers 14 residues. CDR3 residues: CASGLTGGGYEQYF. The CDR3 region has the DNA TGTGCTAGTGGTTTGACAGGGGGCGGTTACGAGCAGTACTTC.

The rearrangement links TRBV20-1 to TRBJ1-2; no firm D call. The CDR3 contains 14 residues. From germline, CDR1 is DFQATT and CDR2 SNEGSKA (reference sequence). Deletions cut 3 bases from V and 6 bases from J, with 17 bases between. As DNA, the CDR3 is TGCAGTGCTAGTTCGGGAGTTAGCAACGATGGCTACACCTTC. Protein: CSASSGVSNDGYTF.

Details on this clonotype: This likely comes from a read error, as the CDR3 has no conserved phenylalanine or tryptophan at its end. The rearrangement joins TRBV2 to TRBJ2-5, with D possibly TRBD1 on 5 matching bases. The CDR3 is 12 residues long. Germline lookup yields CDR1 SNHLY and CDR2 FYNNEI. V lost 10 bases to trimming and J lost 5 bases, with 14 bases between them. The CDR3 here is CAIASGPETQYL. The CDR3 nucleotides read TGTGCCATCGCCTCAGGGCCGGAGACCCAGTACCTC.

This chain links TRBV29-1 with TRBJ1-1, with 9 bases that match TRBD1. Germline CDR1 reads SQVTM; CDR2 reads ANQGSEA. Germline trimming cut 7 bases from V and 3 bases from J; bases unmatched to any gene: 9. The CDR3 spans 14 residues. The CDR3 bases are TGCAGCGCCGTACAGGGGGCGCCGGACACTGAAGCTTTCTTT. Residues: CSAVQGAPDTEAFF.

This clonotype came up many times. The V gene is TRBV6-6, the J gene TRBJ1-5, with D possibly TRBD1 on 6 matching bases. The CDR3 extends over 14 amino acids. V was clipped by 5 bases and J by 7 bases, with 15 bases between them. CDR1 and CDR2 from the germline V gene are MNHNY and SVGAGI (reference sequence). The CDR3 spells CASSDVQGAQPQHF. CDR3 nucleotides: TGTGCCAGCAGTGACGTACAGGGAGCACAGCCCCAGCATTTT.

This clonotype was seen ten or more times. This sequence joins TRBV9 and TRBJ1-2; tentative D call: TRBD1 (6 bases). V dropped 4 bases and J dropped 2 bases, with 15 bases sitting between them. The CDR3 spans 15 residues. Germline CDR1 SGDLS, CDR2 YYNGEE. CDR3 DNA: TGTGCCAGCAGCACCCGGGACAACGAAAACTATGGCTACACCTTC. It encodes CASSTRDNENYGYTF.

V and J are TRBV11-2 and TRBJ2-5; the match to TRBD2 covers 9 bases. The CDR3 totals 20 residues. Germline CDR1 is SGHAT and CDR2 is FQNNGV. V was clipped by 3 bases and J by 4 bases; unmatched bases: 21. CDR3 sequence reads: CASSFEDRIGVAGVLETQYF. The CDR3 DNA sequence: TGTGCCAGCAGCTTCGAGGACAGGATCGGGGTAGCGGGAGTGTTAGAGACCCAGTACTTC.

This clonotype was seen a handful of times. The chain combines TRBV2 with TRBJ2-6, with TRBD1 as a possible D gene (6 bases). This CDR3 contains 15 residues. The V gene lost 10 bases and the J gene lost 2 bases, with 15 bases spanning the gap. Germline V gene lookup returns CDR1 SNHLY and CDR2 FYNNEI. The CDR3 DNA reads TGTGCCATCGGGGCGAGGGACACTGGGGCCAACGTCCTGACTTTC. Translated: CAIGARDTGANVLTF.

This rearrangement joins TRBV5-1 to TRBJ1-2, with D perhaps matching TRBD1 (6 bases). This CDR3 contains 13 residues. From germline, CDR1 is SGHRS and CDR2 YFSETQ. Trimming removed 0 bases from V and 12 bases from J, with 15 bases in between. Written as DNA, the CDR3 is TGCGCCAGCAGCTTGGCACAGGGAGGGCTGAACACCTTC. It is translated as CASSLAQGGLNTF.

The chain joins TRBV9 to TRBJ2-6, with D perhaps matching TRBD2 (5 bases). Germline CDR1 reads SGDLS; CDR2 reads YYNGEE. Trimming stripped 4 bases from V and 2 bases from J, with 16 bases between. The CDR3 loop spans 17 amino acids. The CDR3 DNA sequence: TGTGCCAGCAGCCCAGAGCGGTTGGGAGCTGGGGCCAACGTCCTGACTTTC. Translation gives CASSPERLGAGANVLTF.

Concerning this clonotype: A much larger clone sits a single nucleotide away, making a read error possible. V and J are TRBV28 and TRBJ2-7; the D gene is possibly TRBD2 (6 bases). Trimming cost V 8 bases and J 5 bases, with 10 bases left between them. Germline V gene sequence: CDR1 MDHEN, CDR2 SYDVKM. The CDR3 is 11 amino acids. For the CDR3, the DNA is TGTGCCAGCTGCGGGATCCACGAGCAGTACTTC. Encoded protein: CASCGIHEQYF.